A single sample gave rise to the 5 T cell receptor beta chains below, sequenced in a study of tumor-infiltrating lymphocytes in primary liver carcinoma. The researchers obtained blood RNA from unsorted whole blood and also extracted germline DNA. cDNA specific to TCR beta was made from around 530 ng of total RNA, with a constant-region primer employed for priming. For TCR beta, libraries were produced by three nested multiplex PCR rounds using slightly modified ARM-PCR. Use of TRBV1-TRBV30 forward primers with a C-beta reverse primer characterized the first two PCR rounds, which lasted about 10 cycles each. TCRdb re-derived calls from the multiplex PCR reads in MiXCR, one entry per CDR3 protein. The table shows over 250,000 distinct CDR3 sequences, with about three fifths occurring only once. Material for sequencing was peripheral blood. The origin of the receptors is a young woman with primary liver carcinoma and hepatitis B virus infection.

The J gene is TRBJ2-1, the V gene TRBV7-9, with D hard to call. CDR1 and CDR2 from the germline V gene are SEHNR and FQNEAQ (reference sequence). The CDR3 loop spans 11 amino acids. Trimming removed 5 bases from V and 6 bases from J, with 5 bases in between. CDR3 nucleotides: TGTGCCAGCAGCGCAGTCAATGAGCAGTTCTTC. Its protein is CASSAVNEQFF.

To note about this clonotype: This sequence may be a read error, since a much larger clone differs from it by one base. This rearrangement joins TRBV29-1 to TRBJ2-7; no reliable D call. Germline CDR1 is SQVTM and CDR2 is ANQGSEA. This CDR3 has 12 residues. The V end was cut by 3 bases, the J end by 1 base, with 7 bases between. The CDR3 reads CSVERGSYEQYF. CDR3 coding DNA: TGCAGCGTTGAGCGCGGATCCTACGAGCAGTACTTC.

A note on this clonotype: A single base separates this from a much larger clone, so it may be a read error. This chain links TRBV4-1 with TRBJ2-2; 10 bases are shared with TRBD1. Germline V gene lookup returns CDR1 MGHRA and CDR2 YSYEKL. The CDR3 covers 16 residues. The CDR3 is CASSLRGTGDTRELFF. In nucleotides, the CDR3 is TGCGCCAGCAGCCTCCGGGGGACAGGGGACACCAGGGAGCTGTTTTTT.

About this clonotype itself: One base away lies a much larger clone, so this may be a sequencing read error. The V gene is TRBV7-8, the J gene TRBJ2-1, with TRBD2 matching over 11 bases. From germline, CDR1 is SGHVS and CDR2 FQNEAQ. J lost 2 bases, V lost 11 bases, and 17 bases had no gene match. There are 18 residues in the CDR3. The CDR3 here is CAGTPRASGRNPYNEQFF. The CDR3 DNA reads as TGTGCCGGCACCCCTCGGGCTAGCGGGAGGAATCCCTACAATGAGCAGTTCTTC.

This clonotype was counted many times. The CDR3 DNA follows: TGTGCCAGCAGCCACCGAAGCACAGATACGCAGTATTTT. Its translation: CASSHRSTDTQYF. V gene TRBV14 combines with J gene TRBJ2-3, with D hard to call. This CDR3 has 13 residues. V was shortened by 3 bases and J by 0 bases, with 4 bases between the two germline ends. The germline gives CDR1 SGHDN, CDR2 FVKESK.